This T cell receptor (beta chain) emerged from a study of radiotherapy plus CTLA-4 blockade in lung cancer. Study as a whole: Of all patients, over 15% responded objectively and approximately 30% showed disease control.

For this clone: The antigen is undetermined.

The CDR3 is made up of 13 amino acids. Trimming took 8 bases from V and 4 from J; bases not matched to a gene: 6. CDR1 and CDR2 (germline): SGHVS, FNYEAQ. General study points: TCR clones from tumors expanded in blood after radiotherapy plus ipilimumab. Early blood T cell clone dynamics, with interferon-beta, were reported to best predict response.

Ipilimumab-mediated CTLA-4 blockade plus focal radiation was given to patients having chemo-refractory metastatic non-small-cell lung cancer. Using immunoSEQ multiplex PCR, the repertoire was profiled, and TCRdb retains in-frame clones only, with some absent. The data hold around 42,000 clones, with approximately 62% observed a single time. The source of this sequence is a human donor with non-small cell lung cancer who had a partial response to radiotherapy plus ipilimumab. Sequenced material: peripheral blood, taken from a patient treated with radiotherapy plus ipilimumab. This chain joins TRBV7-6 and TRBJ2-5; 8 nucleotides match TRBD1. The CDR3 DNA is TGTGCCAGCGCTGGACAGGGCAGAGAGACCCAGTACTTC. Its protein is CASAGQGRETQYF.